This paragraph covers one TCR beta chain sequence. Antigen specificity is unknown. This sample was taken from a study of CXCR3-negative and CXCR3-positive naive CD8 T cells. Study-level background: Each library held about 1.5 +/- 0.3 million TRB reads, approximately 140 million in total. Points from the study as a whole: TRB CDR3s were more hydrophobic in CXCR3-positive than in CXCR3-negative naive cells.

Each TRB cDNA library was prepared by 5' RACE (with UMI labels). For each CDR3 protein, TCRdb gives one entry from its re-call of the 5' RACE reads, without DNA. The sample's table shows some 47,000 distinct CDR3 sequences. CDR1 is MNHNY, CDR2 SVGAGI, per germline (reference sequence). The CDR3 has 17 amino acids. The rearrangement uses TRBV6-6 and TRBJ2-1; TCRdb's D gene call, TRBD1, goes unchecked for lack of DNA. The sequence came from a human donor in good health. Some clones in this sample may be carry-over from other donors' samples. The specimen was naive CXCR3+ CD8+ T cells from blood. Subset described: CD45RO-CCR7+CD27+CD95- naive CD8+ T cells expressing CXCR3 (TNR3+). The CDR3: CASSYPSRQEVVNEQFF.